This T cell receptor beta chain comes out of a study of type 1 regulatory T cells. TCRdb re-analysed the reads in MiXCR, keeping a single row per CDR3 protein. In the table there are 80,000 to 100,000 distinct CDR3 sequences, around a third of which are singletons. From germline, CDR1 is DFQATT and CDR2 SNEGSKA (reference sequence). Trimming took 3 bases from V and 7 from J, leaving 18 bases between them. This CDR3 has 15 amino acids. This clonotype originated in a human donor in good health. Sequences were obtained from CD4+ T cells, either the whole sample or a sorted fraction (not recorded which). This chain joins TRBV20-1 and TRBJ1-4; no firm D call. The CDR3 nucleotides read TGCAGTGCTAGCCTTACCGGGTTCGGCAGTGAAAAACTGTTTTTT. It yields the protein CSASLTGFGSEKLFF.